The text below deals with one T cell receptor (beta chain). Germline CDR1 reads SGHTA; CDR2 reads FQGNSA. The CDR3 is made up of 15 amino acids. J lost 4 bases, V lost 2 bases, and 6 bases had no gene match. These data are taken from a study of cytomegalovirus exposure and HLA in healthy donors. The PCR contained 60 Vbeta and 13 Jbeta primers. Clones were sequenced by immunoSEQ multiplex PCR, and TCRdb holds only the in-frame ones, with some missing. This sample has 150,000 to 200,000 clones, with 60% to 80% found just once. The receptor's source is a man aged 35-49 years in good health and CMV-seropositive. The sequenced sample consisted of PBMCs. The chain has TRBV7-2 and TRBJ2-3; TRBD2 matches at 7 bases. The CDR3 loop is CASSLITGGADTQYF. In nucleotides, the CDR3 is TGTGCCAGCAGCTTAATCACTGGGGGGGCAGATACGCAGTATTTT.